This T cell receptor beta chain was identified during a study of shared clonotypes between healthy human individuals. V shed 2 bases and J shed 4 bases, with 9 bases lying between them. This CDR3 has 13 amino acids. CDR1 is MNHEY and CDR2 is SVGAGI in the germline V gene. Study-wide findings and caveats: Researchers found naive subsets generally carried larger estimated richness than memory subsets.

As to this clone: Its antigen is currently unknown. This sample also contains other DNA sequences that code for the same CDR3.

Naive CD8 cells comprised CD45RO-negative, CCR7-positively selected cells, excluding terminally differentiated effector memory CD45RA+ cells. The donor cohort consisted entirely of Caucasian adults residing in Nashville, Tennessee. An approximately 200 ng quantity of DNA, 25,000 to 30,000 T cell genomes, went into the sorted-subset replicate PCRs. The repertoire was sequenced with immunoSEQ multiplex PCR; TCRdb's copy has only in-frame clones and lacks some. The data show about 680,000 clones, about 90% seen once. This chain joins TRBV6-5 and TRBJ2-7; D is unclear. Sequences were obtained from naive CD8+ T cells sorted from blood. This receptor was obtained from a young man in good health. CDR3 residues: CASSYGEGYEQYF. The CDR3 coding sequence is TGTGCCAGCAGTTACGGAGAAGGTTACGAGCAGTACTTC.